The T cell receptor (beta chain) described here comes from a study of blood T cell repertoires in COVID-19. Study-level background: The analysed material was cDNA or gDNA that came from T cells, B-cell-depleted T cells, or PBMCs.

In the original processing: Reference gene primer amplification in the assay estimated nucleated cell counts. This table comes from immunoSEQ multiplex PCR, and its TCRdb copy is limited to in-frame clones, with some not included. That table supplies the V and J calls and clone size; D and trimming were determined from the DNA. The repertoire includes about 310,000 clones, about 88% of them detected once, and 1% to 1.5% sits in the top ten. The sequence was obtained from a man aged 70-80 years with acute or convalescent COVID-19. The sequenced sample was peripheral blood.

The CDR3 is CASSSTGSYGYTF. As DNA, the CDR3 is TGTGCCAGCAGTTCGACAGGGAGCTATGGCTACACCTTC. This chain uses TRBV12-3 or TRBV12-4 with TRBJ1-2; 7 bases are shared with TRBD1. CDR3 length: 13 residues. The V and J ends lost 4 bases and 4 bases, in that order; junction bases with no gene match: 3.